These T cell receptor beta chains were read from a single sample in a study of T cell repertoires in cytomegalovirus infection. In TCRdb, the reads were re-called with MiXCR into one record per CDR3 protein. The table shows more than 400,000 distinct CDR3 sequences, with roughly 29% occurring only once. The source material was PBMCs. The receptors derive from a human donor in good health (CMV status not recorded). Some clones in this sample may be carry-over from other donors' samples. CDR3s include the opening cysteine and the closing phenylalanine or tryptophan. Each record gives: V gene, D gene, J gene, clone size, CDR3 DNA, CDR3 protein. The D gene is left open where the match is weak. Clone size appears in some rows only: once, few, many, or a class for an expanded clone.

v_call: TRBV19
d_call: TRBD2
j_call: TRBJ2-7
clone_size: NA
cdr3_nt: TGTGCCAGCGCCCCGGGACTAGCGGGGGACTACGAGCAGTACTTC
cdr3_aa: CASAPGLAGDYEQYF

v_call: TRBV6-1
d_call: NA
j_call: TRBJ2-3
clone_size: few
cdr3_nt: TGTGCCAGCAGTAGTGCCTGGGAAGATACGCAGTATTTT
cdr3_aa: CASSSAWEDTQYF

v_call: TRBV18
d_call: NA
j_call: TRBJ2-1
clone_size: few
cdr3_nt: TGTGCCAGCTCACCGGGCGGGAAGGGCTACAATGAGCAGTTCTTC
cdr3_aa: CASSPGGKGYNEQFF

v_call: TRBV15
d_call: NA
j_call: TRBJ2-5
clone_size: NA
cdr3_nt: TGTGCCACCCAAGTGCGGGGGCTACAAGAGACCCAGTACTTC
cdr3_aa: CATQVRGLQETQYF

v_call: TRBV3-1
d_call: TRBD1
j_call: TRBJ1-6
clone_size: NA
cdr3_nt: TGTGCCAGCAGCCGTCGAGGGGACAGGGATAATTCACCCCTCCACTTT
cdr3_aa: CASSRRGDRDNSPLHF

v_call: TRBV5-1
d_call: NA
j_call: TRBJ1-1
clone_size: NA
cdr3_nt: TGCGCCAGCAGCTGGGGGGCCGGGGTTAACACTGAAGCTTTCTTT
cdr3_aa: CASSWGAGVNTEAFF

v_call: TRBV28
d_call: NA
j_call: TRBJ1-2
clone_size: NA
cdr3_nt: TGTGCCAGCAGTTTGCGAGCAGAAACCTATGGCTACACCTTC
cdr3_aa: CASSLRAETYGYTF

v_call: TRBV5-6
d_call: NA
j_call: TRBJ1-1
clone_size: NA
cdr3_nt: TGTGCCAGCAGCTTCCTGACCAGGAGCACTGAAGCTTTCTTT
cdr3_aa: CASSFLTRSTEAFF

v_call: TRBV12-3/TRBV12-4
d_call: NA
j_call: TRBJ2-2
clone_size: few
cdr3_nt: TGTGCCATCCAATTTAACAGCGGTGACACCGGGGAGCTGTTTTTT
cdr3_aa: CAIQFNSGDTGELFF

v_call: TRBV29-1
d_call: NA
j_call: TRBJ2-4
clone_size: once
cdr3_nt: TGCAGCGTTGAAGATCTAACGCTAGCCAAAAACATTCAGTACTTC
cdr3_aa: CSVEDLTLAKNIQYF

v_call: TRBV7-2
d_call: TRBD2
j_call: TRBJ2-7
clone_size: NA
cdr3_nt: TGTGCCAGCAGCCGGGGACTAGCGGGAGTCGAGCAGTACTTC
cdr3_aa: CASSRGLAGVEQYF

v_call: TRBV7-2
d_call: NA
j_call: TRBJ1-2
clone_size: many
cdr3_nt: TGTGCCAGCAGCTTAGAGTTCATCGGATCCAATGGCTACACCTTC
cdr3_aa: CASSLEFIGSNGYTF

v_call: TRBV4-1
d_call: NA
j_call: TRBJ1-5
clone_size: NA
cdr3_nt: TGCGCCAGCAGCCAAGATGGGGCACCCGGTCTACATCAGCCCCAGCATTTT
cdr3_aa: CASSQDGAPGLHQPQHF

v_call: TRBV27
d_call: NA
j_call: TRBJ2-5
clone_size: few
cdr3_nt: TGTGCCAGCAGCGGACGACCTAGACATGAACAAGAGACCCAGTACTTC
cdr3_aa: CASSGRPRHEQETQYF

v_call: TRBV2
d_call: NA
j_call: TRBJ2-1
clone_size: NA
cdr3_nt: TGTGCCAGCCATACTAGCTTAGGGCAGTTCTTC
cdr3_aa: CASHTSLGQFF